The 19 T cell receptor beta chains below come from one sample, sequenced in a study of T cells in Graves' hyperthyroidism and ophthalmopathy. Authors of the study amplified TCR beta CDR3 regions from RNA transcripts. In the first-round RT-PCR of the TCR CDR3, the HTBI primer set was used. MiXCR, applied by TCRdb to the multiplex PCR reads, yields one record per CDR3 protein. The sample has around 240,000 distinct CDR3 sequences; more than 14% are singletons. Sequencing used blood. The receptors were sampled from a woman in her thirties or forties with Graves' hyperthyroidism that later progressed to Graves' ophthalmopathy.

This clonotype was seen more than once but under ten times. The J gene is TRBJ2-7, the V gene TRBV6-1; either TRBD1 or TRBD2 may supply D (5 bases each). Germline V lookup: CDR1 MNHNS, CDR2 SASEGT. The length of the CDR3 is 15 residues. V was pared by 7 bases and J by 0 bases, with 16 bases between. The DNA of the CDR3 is TGTGCCAGCATCCAAGACCGGGGCTACTCCTACGAGCAGTACTTC. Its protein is CASIQDRGYSYEQYF.

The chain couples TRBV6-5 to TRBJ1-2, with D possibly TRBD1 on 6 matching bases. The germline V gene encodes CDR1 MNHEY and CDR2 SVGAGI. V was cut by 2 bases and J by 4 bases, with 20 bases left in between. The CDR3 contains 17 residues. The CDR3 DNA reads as TGTGCCAGCAGTTACGCGTTTATCCGACAGGTCAGCTATGGCTACACCTTC. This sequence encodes CASSYAFIRQVSYGYTF.

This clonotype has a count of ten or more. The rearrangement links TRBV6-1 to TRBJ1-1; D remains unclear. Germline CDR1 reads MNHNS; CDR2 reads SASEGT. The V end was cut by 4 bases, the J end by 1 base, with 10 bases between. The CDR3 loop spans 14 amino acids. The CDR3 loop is CASSVTASNTEAFF. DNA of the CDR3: TGTGCCAGCAGTGTCACAGCGTCGAACACTGAAGCTTTCTTT.

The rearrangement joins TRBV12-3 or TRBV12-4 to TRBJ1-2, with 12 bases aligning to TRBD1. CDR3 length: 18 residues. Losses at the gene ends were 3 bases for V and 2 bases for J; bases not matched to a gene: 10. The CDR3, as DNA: TGTGCCAGCAGTTTGGGGACAGGGGGCGCAGGCCAAAACTATGGCTACACCTTC. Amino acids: CASSLGTGGAGQNYGYTF.

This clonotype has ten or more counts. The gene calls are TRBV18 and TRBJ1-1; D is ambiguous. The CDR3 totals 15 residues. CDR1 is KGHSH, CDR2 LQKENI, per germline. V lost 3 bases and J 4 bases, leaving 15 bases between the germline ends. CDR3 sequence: CASSPDDLWGTEAFF. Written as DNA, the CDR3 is TGTGCCAGCTCACCGGACGATCTATGGGGCACTGAAGCTTTCTTT.

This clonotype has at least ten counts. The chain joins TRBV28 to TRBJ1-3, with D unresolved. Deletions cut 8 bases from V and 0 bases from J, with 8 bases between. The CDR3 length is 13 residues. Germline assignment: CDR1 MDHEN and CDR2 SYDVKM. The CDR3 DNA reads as TGTGCCAGCCTGAGCCACTCTGGAAACACCATATATTTT. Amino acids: CASLSHSGNTIYF. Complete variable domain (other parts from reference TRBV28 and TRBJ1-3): DVKVTQSSRYLVKRTGEKVFLECVQDMDHENMFWYRQDPGLGLRLIYFSYDVKMKEKGDIPEGYSVSREKKERFSLILESASTNQTSMYLCASLSHSGNTIYFGEGSWLTVV.

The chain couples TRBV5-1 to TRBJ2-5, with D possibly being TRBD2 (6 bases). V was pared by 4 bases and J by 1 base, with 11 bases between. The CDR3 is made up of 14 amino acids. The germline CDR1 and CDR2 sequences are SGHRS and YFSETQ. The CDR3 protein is CASSHPSAQETQYF. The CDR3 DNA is TGCGCCAGCAGCCACCCTAGCGCCCAAGAGACCCAGTACTTC.

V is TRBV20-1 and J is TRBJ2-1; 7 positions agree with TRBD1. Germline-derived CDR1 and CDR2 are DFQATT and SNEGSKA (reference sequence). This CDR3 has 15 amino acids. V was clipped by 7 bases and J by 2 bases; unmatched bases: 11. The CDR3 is CSVSSRDSPYNEQFF. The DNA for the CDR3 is TGCAGTGTCTCTAGCCGGGACAGTCCCTACAATGAGCAGTTCTTC.

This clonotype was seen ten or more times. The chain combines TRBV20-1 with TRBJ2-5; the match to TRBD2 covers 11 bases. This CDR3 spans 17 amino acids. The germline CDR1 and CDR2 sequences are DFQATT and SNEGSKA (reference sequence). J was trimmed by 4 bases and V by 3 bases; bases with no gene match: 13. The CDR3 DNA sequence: TGCAGTGCTAGTAGCCCGCCCAGACTAGCGGGGAGAGAGACCCAGTACTTC. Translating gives CSASSPPRLAGRETQYF.

The CDR3 nucleotides are TGTGCCAGTAGTATAGTGGGACATAGCAATCAGCCCCAGCATTTT. It codes for CASSIVGHSNQPQHF. V gene TRBV19 combines with J gene TRBJ1-5; maybe TRBD1 (6 bases). This CDR3 spans 15 amino acids. V lost 1 base and J 0 bases, leaving 7 bases between the germline ends. CDR1 is LNHDA and CDR2 is SQIVND in the germline V gene (reference sequence).

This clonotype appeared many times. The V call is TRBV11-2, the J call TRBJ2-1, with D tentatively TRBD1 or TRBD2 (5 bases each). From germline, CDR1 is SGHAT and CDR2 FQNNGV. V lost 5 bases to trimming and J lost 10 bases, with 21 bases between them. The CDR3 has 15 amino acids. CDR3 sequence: CASSPVRDPVWEQFF. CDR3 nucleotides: TGTGCCAGCAGCCCAGTCCGGGACCCCGTCTGGGAGCAGTTCTTC.

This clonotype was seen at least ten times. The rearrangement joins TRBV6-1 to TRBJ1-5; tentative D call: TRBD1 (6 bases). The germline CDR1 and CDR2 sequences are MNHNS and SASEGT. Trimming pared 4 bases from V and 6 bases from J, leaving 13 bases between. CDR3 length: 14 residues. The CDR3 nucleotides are TGTGCCAGCAGTGGAGGGGGGGCCCGTCAGCCCCAGCATTTT. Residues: CASSGGGARQPQHF.

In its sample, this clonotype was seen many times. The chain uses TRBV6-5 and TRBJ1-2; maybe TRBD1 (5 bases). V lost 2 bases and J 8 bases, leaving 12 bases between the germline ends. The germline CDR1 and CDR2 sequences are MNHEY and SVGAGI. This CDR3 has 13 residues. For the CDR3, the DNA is TGTGCCAGCAGTTACGCTGGGGGTCGGGGCTACACCTTC. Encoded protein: CASSYAGGRGYTF.

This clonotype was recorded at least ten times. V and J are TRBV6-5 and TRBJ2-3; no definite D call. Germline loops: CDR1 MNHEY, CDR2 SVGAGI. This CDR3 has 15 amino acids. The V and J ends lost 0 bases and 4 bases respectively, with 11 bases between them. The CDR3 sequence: CASSYSIAGADTQYF. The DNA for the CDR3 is TGTGCCAGCAGTTACTCGATAGCAGGTGCAGATACGCAGTATTTT.

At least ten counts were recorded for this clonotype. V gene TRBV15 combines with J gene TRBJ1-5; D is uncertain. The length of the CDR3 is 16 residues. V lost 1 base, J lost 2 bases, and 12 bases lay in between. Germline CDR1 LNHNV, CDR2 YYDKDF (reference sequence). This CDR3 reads CATSRGAAQGNQPQHF. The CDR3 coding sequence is TGTGCCACCAGCAGAGGGGCGGCTCAGGGCAATCAGCCCCAGCATTTT.

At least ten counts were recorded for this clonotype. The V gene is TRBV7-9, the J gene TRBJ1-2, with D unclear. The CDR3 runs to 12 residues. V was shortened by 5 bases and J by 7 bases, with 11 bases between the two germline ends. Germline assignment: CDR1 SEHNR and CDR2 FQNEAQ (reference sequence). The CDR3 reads CASSLPSAGYTF. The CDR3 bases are TGTGCCAGCAGCCTTCCGTCCGCTGGCTACACCTTC.

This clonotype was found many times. The DNA of the CDR3 is TGTGCCAGCAGCGCTGGACAGGGGGCCAACAATGAGCAGTTCTTC. Amino acid sequence: CASSAGQGANNEQFF. V usage is TRBV5-8 and J usage is TRBJ2-1, with 11 bases identical to TRBD1. V lost 4 bases and J lost 5; bases outside the gene matches: 5. This CDR3 has 15 amino acids. Germline lookup yields CDR1 SGHTS and CDR2 YDEGEE.

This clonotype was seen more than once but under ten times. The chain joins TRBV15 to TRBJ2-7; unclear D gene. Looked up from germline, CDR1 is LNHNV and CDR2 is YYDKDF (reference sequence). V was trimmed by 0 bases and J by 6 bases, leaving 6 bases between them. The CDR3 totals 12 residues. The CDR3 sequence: CATSRESGEQYF. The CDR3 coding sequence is TGTGCCACCAGCAGAGAGTCGGGCGAGCAGTACTTC.

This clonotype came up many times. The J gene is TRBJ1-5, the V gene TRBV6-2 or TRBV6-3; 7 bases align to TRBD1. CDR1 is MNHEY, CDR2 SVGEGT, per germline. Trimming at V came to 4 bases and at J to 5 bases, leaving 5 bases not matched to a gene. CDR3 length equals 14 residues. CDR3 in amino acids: CASSLGGPHQPQHF. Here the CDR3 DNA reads TGTGCCAGCAGTTTAGGGGGCCCTCATCAGCCCCAGCATTTT.